The clone carrying this T cell receptor beta chain was detected only a few times. J lost 6 bases, V lost 4 bases, and 2 bases had no gene match. The CDR3 extends over 11 amino acids. CDR1 and CDR2 from the germline V gene are SQVTM and ANQGSEA. The source of the sample is a study of patients and donors after allogeneic stem cell transplantation. MiXCR, run by TCRdb on the RT-PCR reads, gives a single entry per CDR3 protein. The sample records roughly 960,000 distinct CDR3 sequences, roughly 18% being singletons. This sequence originates from a human donor who was either an allogeneic HSCT recipient or a stem cell or donor lymphocyte infusion donor (not recorded which). It is not recorded whose cells these are; they may come from a transplant donor. This chain joins TRBV29-1 and TRBJ2-7; 8 bases fit TRBD2. The source material was blood, either unsorted or a sorted T cell fraction (not recorded which). This CDR3 is CSVAGGVEQYF. The CDR3 DNA reads as TGCAGCGTTGCGGGAGGGGTCGAGCAGTACTTC.